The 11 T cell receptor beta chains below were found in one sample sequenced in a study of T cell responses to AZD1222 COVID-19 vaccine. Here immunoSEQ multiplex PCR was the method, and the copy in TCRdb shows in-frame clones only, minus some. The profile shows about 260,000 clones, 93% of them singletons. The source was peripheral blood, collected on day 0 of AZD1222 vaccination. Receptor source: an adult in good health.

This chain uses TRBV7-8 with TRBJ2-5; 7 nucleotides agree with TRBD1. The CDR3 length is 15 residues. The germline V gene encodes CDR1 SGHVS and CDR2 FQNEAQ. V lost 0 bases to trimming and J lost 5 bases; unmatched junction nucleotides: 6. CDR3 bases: TGTGCCAGCAGCTTAGCGCGACAGGGACACGAGACCCAGTACTTC. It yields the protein CASSLARQGHETQYF. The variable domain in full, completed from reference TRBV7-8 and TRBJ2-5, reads GAGVSQSPRYKVAKRGQDVALRCDPISGHVSLFWYQQALGQGPEFLTYFQNEAQLDKSGLPSDRFFAERPEGSVSTLKIQRTQQEDSAVYLCASSLARQGHETQYFGPGTRLLVL.

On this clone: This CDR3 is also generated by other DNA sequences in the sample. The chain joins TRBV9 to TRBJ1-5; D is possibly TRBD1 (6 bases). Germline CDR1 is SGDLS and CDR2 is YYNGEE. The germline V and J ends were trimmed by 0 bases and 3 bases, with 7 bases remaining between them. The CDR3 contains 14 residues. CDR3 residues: CASSVAGDNQPQHF. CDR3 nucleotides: TGTGCCAGCAGCGTAGCAGGGGACAATCAGCCCCAGCATTTT.

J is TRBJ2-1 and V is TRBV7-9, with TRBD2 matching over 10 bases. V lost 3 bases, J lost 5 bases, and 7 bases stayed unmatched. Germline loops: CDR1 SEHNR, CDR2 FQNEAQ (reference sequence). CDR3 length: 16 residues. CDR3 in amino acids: CASSFPGTSAHNEQFF. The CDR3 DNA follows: TGTGCCAGCAGCTTCCCCGGGACTAGCGCCCACAATGAGCAGTTCTTC.

The CDR3 region is CARSLGQGADNEQFF. CDR3 DNA sequence: TGTGCCAGAAGCTTGGGTCAGGGGGCGGACAATGAGCAGTTCTTC. This chain uses TRBV5-3 with TRBJ2-1; the match to TRBD1 covers 8 bases. TRBV5-3 is an ORF; its function is uncertain. CDR3 length: 15 residues. The trim removed 0 bases at V and 5 bases at J, leaving 4 bases unmatched.

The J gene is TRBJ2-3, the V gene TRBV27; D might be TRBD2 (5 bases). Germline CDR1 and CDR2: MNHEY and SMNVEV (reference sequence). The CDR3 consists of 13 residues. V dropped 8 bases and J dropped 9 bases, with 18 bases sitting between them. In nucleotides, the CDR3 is TGTGCCAGCTCCCCCCAGGCTAGCAAGACGCAGTATTTT. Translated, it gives CASSPQASKTQYF.

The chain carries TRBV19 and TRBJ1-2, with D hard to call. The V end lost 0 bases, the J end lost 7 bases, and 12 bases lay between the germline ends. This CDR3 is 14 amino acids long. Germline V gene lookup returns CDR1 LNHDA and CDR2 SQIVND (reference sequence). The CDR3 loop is CASSIDLRAGGYTF. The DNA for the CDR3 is TGTGCCAGTAGTATAGATTTGAGGGCTGGTGGCTACACCTTC.

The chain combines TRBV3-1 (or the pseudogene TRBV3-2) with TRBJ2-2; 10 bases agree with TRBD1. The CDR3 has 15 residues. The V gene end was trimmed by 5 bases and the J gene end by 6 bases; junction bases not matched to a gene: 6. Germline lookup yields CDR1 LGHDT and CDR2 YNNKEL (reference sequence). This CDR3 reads CASSDPGTGAGELFF. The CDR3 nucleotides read TGTGCCAGCAGCGACCCCGGGACAGGGGCCGGGGAGCTGTTTTTT.

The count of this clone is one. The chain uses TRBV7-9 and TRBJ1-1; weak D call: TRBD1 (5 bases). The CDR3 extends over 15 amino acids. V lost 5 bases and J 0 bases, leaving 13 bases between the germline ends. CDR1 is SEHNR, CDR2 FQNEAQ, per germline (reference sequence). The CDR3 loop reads CASSAWGTVNTEAFF. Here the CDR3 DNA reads TGTGCCAGCAGCGCCTGGGGCACCGTGAACACTGAAGCTTTCTTT.

CDR3 sequence reads: CASSRGQGGGDTQYF. The CDR3 nucleotides are TGCGCCAGCAGTAGGGGACAGGGGGGAGGAGATACGCAGTATTTT. The chain combines TRBV4-3 with TRBJ2-3, with TRBD1 matching 11 bases. The trim removed 6 bases at V and 5 bases at J, leaving 7 bases unmatched. Germline V gene sequence: CDR1 LGHNA, CDR2 YSLEER. The CDR3 runs 15 residues.

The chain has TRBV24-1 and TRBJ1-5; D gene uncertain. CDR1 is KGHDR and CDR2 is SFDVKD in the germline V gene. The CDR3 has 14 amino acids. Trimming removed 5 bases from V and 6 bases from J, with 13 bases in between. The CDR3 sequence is CATSAEGSSQPQHF. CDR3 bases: TGTGCCACCAGTGCGGAAGGGTCGAGTCAGCCCCAGCATTTT.

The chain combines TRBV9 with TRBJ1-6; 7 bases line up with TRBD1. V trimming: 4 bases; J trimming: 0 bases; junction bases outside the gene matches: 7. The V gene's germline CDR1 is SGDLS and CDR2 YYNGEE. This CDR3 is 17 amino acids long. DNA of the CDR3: TGTGCCAGCAGCTTAGGAGACAGGGTCTCCTATAATTCACCCCTCCACTTT. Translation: CASSLGDRVSYNSPLHF.